The 22 T cell receptor beta chains presented below share a single source sample, sequenced in a study of identical twins. TCRdb reprocessed the 5' RACE reads with MiXCR, giving one entry per CDR3 protein. The data show approximately 670,000 distinct CDR3 sequences, 6.1% seen once. Specimen: naive T cells sorted from blood. The receptor source for this set is a man between 18 and 29 years old in good health.

This clonotype was recorded at least ten times. The rearrangement links TRBV7-2 to TRBJ2-3; possible D gene TRBD2, 5 bases. The CDR3 contains 14 residues. From germline, CDR1 is SGHTA and CDR2 FQGNSA. V was shortened by 0 bases and J by 4 bases, with 8 bases between the two germline ends. CDR3 amino acids: CASSLARVADTQYF. The CDR3 DNA is TGTGCCAGCAGCTTAGCGCGGGTCGCAGATACGCAGTATTTT.

On this clonotype: This sequence may be a read error, since a much larger clone differs from it by one base. The chain combines TRBV7-2 with TRBJ2-5; maybe TRBD2 (5 bases). The CDR3 is 13 residues long. Germline V CDR1 and CDR2: SGHTA, FQGNSA. The CDR3 DNA reads TGTGGCAGCAGCTTAGCGACCGAAGAGACCCAGTACTTC. Translating it yields CGSSLATEETQYF. The full variable domain, in which reference TRBV7-2 and TRBJ2-5 provide the parts outside the CDR3, is GAGVSQSPSNKVTEKGKDVELRCDPISGHTALYWYRQSLGQGLEFLIYFQGNSAPDKSGLPSDRFSAERTGGSVSTLTIQRTQQEDSAVYLCGSSLATEETQYFGPGTRLLVL.

The rearrangement uses TRBV10-3 and TRBJ2-3; 8 nucleotides line up with TRBD1. After removal of 3 bases from V and 2 bases from J, the junction contained 13 bases not matched to a gene. Germline V gives CDR1 ENHRY, CDR2 SYGVKD. This CDR3 is 18 amino acids long. This CDR3 is CAISETGTGLLPTDTQYF. The CDR3, as DNA: TGTGCCATCAGTGAAACCGGGACAGGCCTTCTCCCCACAGATACGCAGTATTTT.

This clonotype was seen only a few times. The chain carries TRBV28 and TRBJ2-3, with 13 bases fitting TRBD2. From germline, CDR1 is MDHEN and CDR2 SYDVKM. CDR3 size: 15 residues. V dropped 6 bases and J dropped 7; count of bases not matched to a gene: 7. CDR3 sequence (DNA): TGTGCCAGCAGGGACCCGGGACTAGCGGGAAATACGCAGTATTTT. Residues: CASRDPGLAGNTQYF.

This chain links TRBV7-2 with TRBJ2-7; 8 positions match TRBD2. Trimming at V came to 6 bases and at J to 3 bases, leaving 7 bases not matched to a gene. The CDR3 has 14 amino acids. Germline lookup yields CDR1 SGHTA and CDR2 FQGNSA. Here the CDR3 reads CASRRSSGNYEQYF. The CDR3 bases are TGTGCCAGCAGGCGGAGTAGCGGGAACTACGAGCAGTACTTC.

The rearrangement links TRBV4-2 to TRBJ2-7; TRBD1 aligns across 7 bases. The CDR3 is 14 amino acids. J lost 3 bases, V lost 4 bases, and 6 bases had no gene match. CDR1 LGHNA and CDR2 YNFKEQ come from the germline V gene. In DNA form, the CDR3 reads TGTGCCAGCAGCCCCGGACAGGTTGGCTACGAGCAGTACTTC. Its protein product is CASSPGQVGYEQYF.

V and J are TRBV6-6 and TRBJ2-5; 15 bases fit TRBD2. Germline assignment: CDR1 MNHNY and CDR2 SVGAGI (reference sequence). After removal of 5 bases from V and 5 bases from J, the junction contained 30 bases not matched to a gene. CDR3 length: 24 amino acids. CDR3 amino acids: CASSLLTKGTGTSGRTFGWETQYF. CDR3 DNA: TGTGCCAGCAGTCTACTGACCAAAGGCACCGGGACTAGCGGGAGGACGTTTGGTTGGGAGACCCAGTACTTC.

The V and J genes are TRBV3-1 and TRBJ2-1; TRBD2 agrees at 11 bases. With V trimmed by 2 bases and J by 0 bases, 3 bases remained unmatched. The CDR3 runs to 17 residues. Per germline, CDR1 LGHDT and CDR2 YNNKEL (reference sequence). The CDR3 sequence: CASSQRGLAVSYNEQFF. The CDR3 DNA sequence: TGTGCCAGCAGCCAAAGGGGACTAGCGGTCTCCTACAATGAGCAGTTCTTC.

This clonotype was observed many times. V usage is TRBV12-3 or TRBV12-4 and J usage is TRBJ1-5, with 7 nucleotides matching TRBD1. This CDR3 spans 14 amino acids. The junction had 5 bases not matched to a gene; V was cut back by 3 bases and J by 6 bases. CDR3 in amino acids: CASSFGGGSQPQHF. In nucleotides, the CDR3 is TGTGCCAGCAGTTTTGGAGGGGGCAGTCAGCCCCAGCATTTT.

This clonotype was found many times. V usage is TRBV5-1 and J usage is TRBJ2-7; 7 nucleotides line up with TRBD1. The germline V gene encodes CDR1 SGHRS and CDR2 YFSETQ. This CDR3 has 15 residues. With 0 bases clipped from V and 2 bases from J, the junction kept 5 bases outside the gene matches. CDR3 loop: CASSLEATGPYEQYF. CDR3 nucleotide sequence: TGCGCCAGCAGCTTGGAGGCGACAGGGCCCTACGAGCAGTACTTC.

This clonotype was found many times. The V and J genes are TRBV12-3 or TRBV12-4 and TRBJ2-5; no clear D gene. V gave up 5 bases and J gave up 3 bases, with 13 bases separating them. The CDR3 contains 14 residues. CDR3 protein: CASSPPDGKETQYF. The CDR3 bases are TGTGCCAGCAGTCCCCCAGACGGTAAAGAGACCCAGTACTTC.

This clonotype was seen at least ten times. This chain joins TRBV6-5 and TRBJ1-4; D may be TRBD1 (5 bases). CDR1 is MNHEY, CDR2 SVGAGI, per germline. This CDR3 region has 16 residues. Trimming stripped 2 bases from V and 8 bases from J, with 18 bases between. DNA for the CDR3: TGTGCCAGCAGTTACGGAATATTGCGGGGCGGAGAAAAACTGTTTTTT. Residues: CASSYGILRGGEKLFF.

This clonotype was recorded many times. The chain has TRBV5-1 and TRBJ2-5; 7 nucleotides match TRBD2. CDR3 length: 14 residues. Trimming removed 1 base from V and 5 bases from J; junction bases left unmatched: 5. CDR1 and CDR2 from the germline V gene are SGHRS and YFSETQ. In DNA, the CDR3 is TGCGCCAGCAGCTTGACGGGGAGGGTGGAGACCCAGTACTTC. It encodes CASSLTGRVETQYF.

This clonotype was picked up many times. The chain links TRBV20-1 to TRBJ2-1; D ambiguous. There are 11 residues in the CDR3. Looked up from germline, CDR1 is DFQATT and CDR2 is SNEGSKA (reference sequence). V was pared by 5 bases and J by 7 bases, with 9 bases between. The CDR3 is CSALLVNEQFF. CDR3 coding DNA: TGCAGTGCTCTTCTTGTGAATGAGCAGTTCTTC.

This clonotype was observed many times. The chain employs TRBV20-1 and TRBJ2-2, with 8 bases lining up with TRBD1. Germline assignment: CDR1 DFQATT and CDR2 SNEGSKA (reference sequence). J was trimmed by 6 bases and V by 5 bases; bases with no gene match: 11. This CDR3 comprises 15 residues. CDR3 sequence (DNA): TGCAGTGCTCTTGGACAGGGTCGAAACGCCGGGGAGCTGTTTTTT. This sequence encodes CSALGQGRNAGELFF.

This clonotype came up a few times. This chain joins TRBV30 and TRBJ2-7; TRBD2 aligns across 9 bases. V shed 4 bases, J shed 4 bases, and the junction held 8 bases outside the gene matches. Germline loops: CDR1 GTSNPN, CDR2 SVGIG (reference sequence). The CDR3 extends over 14 amino acids. The DNA for the CDR3 is TGTGCCTGGATAATAGCGGGAGTGGCGTACGAGCAGTACTTC. Its protein is CAWIIAGVAYEQYF.

This rearrangement joins TRBV5-1 to TRBJ1-1; perhaps TRBD1 as D (5 bases). The germline gives CDR1 SGHRS, CDR2 YFSETQ. This CDR3 spans 14 amino acids. The V gene lost 4 bases and the J gene lost 5 bases, with 15 bases spanning the gap. The CDR3 region has the DNA TGCGCCAGCAGCACAACAAGGGAGGGGACTGAAGCTTTCTTT. Its translation is CASSTTREGTEAFF.

This clonotype was counted ten times or more. The chain is built from TRBV27 and TRBJ1-1, with D tentatively TRBD1 (6 bases). CDR1 is MNHEY, CDR2 SMNVEV, per germline (reference sequence). The CDR3 consists of 15 residues. The ends were cut back, 5 bases at V and 4 bases at J, with 17 bases in the middle. CDR3 in DNA: TGTGCCAGCAGTCCCCTACAGGGATGGGGCACTGAAGCTTTCTTT. This encodes CASSPLQGWGTEAFF.

The chain couples TRBV19 to TRBJ2-1, with D hard to call. The V and J ends lost 6 bases and 2 bases respectively, with 8 bases between them. Looked up from germline, CDR1 is LNHDA and CDR2 is SQIVND (reference sequence). CDR3 length: 13 amino acids. Here the CDR3 reads CASSVTAYNEQFF. CDR3 DNA sequence: TGTGCCAGTAGCGTAACAGCCTACAATGAGCAGTTCTTC.

This clonotype was counted ten times or more. The chain uses TRBV20-1 and TRBJ1-1; D ambiguous. The CDR3 spans 14 residues. Deletions cut 3 bases from V and 5 bases from J, with 16 bases between. Germline V lookup: CDR1 DFQATT, CDR2 SNEGSKA (reference sequence). The CDR3 is CSASKPKAGTEAFF. CDR3 in DNA: TGCAGTGCTAGCAAGCCGAAAGCTGGGACTGAAGCTTTCTTT.

This clonotype has at least ten counts. This sequence joins TRBV20-1 and TRBJ2-7; weak D call: TRBD1 (6 bases). V was shortened by 0 bases and J by 3 bases, with 21 bases between the two germline ends. The CDR3 is 17 amino acids. CDR1 is DFQATT and CDR2 is SNEGSKA in the germline V gene (reference sequence). This CDR3 reads CSARDYRDTEKVYEQYF. DNA of the CDR3: TGCAGTGCTAGAGACTACCGGGACACCGAGAAAGTCTACGAGCAGTACTTC.

V usage is TRBV4-1 and J usage is TRBJ1-1, with D maybe TRBD1 (5 bases). V lost 6 bases to trimming and J lost 2 bases, with 13 bases between them. The CDR3 extends over 14 amino acids. The V gene's germline CDR1 is MGHRA and CDR2 YSYEKL. CDR3 DNA sequence: TGCGCCAGCAGACCCCGGACAATTAACACTGAAGCTTTCTTT. Protein sequence: CASRPRTINTEAFF.